The entry that follows covers one T cell receptor beta chain sequence. Here immunoSEQ multiplex PCR was the method, and the copy in TCRdb shows in-frame clones only, minus some. The sample has about 350,000 clones; roughly nine tenths are singletons. The source of the sample is a study of blood T cell repertoires in COVID-19. Across the whole study: From T cells, B-cell-depleted T cells, or PBMCs came the material, which was cDNA or gDNA.

V shed 0 bases and J shed 2 bases, with 17 bases lying between them. The CDR3 consists of 18 residues. Per the germline V gene, CDR1 is KGHSH and CDR2 is LQKENI. The study drew participants aged about 18 to 89 years from some 24 US areas. Two negative PCRs, clearance, or symptom resolution had been documented for recovered Cohort 3 donors. This TCR came from a woman in her twenties or thirties who had recovered from COVID-19. Specimen: PBMCs or T cells enriched from blood (not recorded which). The gene calls are TRBV18 and TRBJ1-5; D unresolved. The DNA of the CDR3 is TGTGCCAGCTCACCACCTGTTACCCCCAATGAGGGCAATCAGCCCCAGCATTTT. Translated, it gives CASSPPVTPNEGNQPQHF.